This is a list of T cell receptor beta chains from one sample in a study of blood T cell repertoires in COVID-19. The method was immunoSEQ multiplex PCR; TCRdb's version includes in-frame clones alone and lacks a portion of them. Of 60,000 or so clones listed, just over 85% are singletons. The sequenced sample consisted of peripheral blood. These receptors were collected from a man aged 60 to 69 with acute or convalescent COVID-19. The CDR3 runs from the conserved cysteine through the conserved F or W. Fields, in order: V gene, D gene, J gene, clone size, CDR3 protein, CDR3 DNA. D genes are given only for firm matches. Size tells how often a clone was seen (once, few, many) or the class of an expanded clone, and some rows leave it out.

v_call: TRBV28; d_call: NA; j_call: TRBJ2-3; clone_size: NA; cdr3_aa: CASSGDITDTQYF; cdr3_nt: TGTGCCAGCAGTGGGGACATCACAGATACGCAGTATTTT
v_call: TRBV7-8; d_call: NA; j_call: TRBJ1-5; clone_size: few; cdr3_aa: CASTNYTFFSNQPQHF; cdr3_nt: TGTGCCAGCACCAATTACACATTTTTTAGCAATCAGCCCCAGCATTTT
v_call: TRBV19; d_call: TRBD2; j_call: TRBJ2-3; clone_size: NA; cdr3_aa: CASSPGLAGGGADTQYF; cdr3_nt: TGTGCCAGTAGTCCCGGACTAGCGGGAGGGGGAGCGGATACGCAGTATTTT
v_call: TRBV27; d_call: TRBD1; j_call: TRBJ2-3; clone_size: few; cdr3_aa: CASSRQGAVDTQYF; cdr3_nt: TGTGCCAGCAGTCGCCAGGGGGCCGTCGATACGCAGTATTTT
v_call: TRBV24-1; d_call: TRBD2; j_call: TRBJ2-1; clone_size: NA; cdr3_aa: CATSDSLAGGGDEQFF; cdr3_nt: TGTGCCACCAGTGATTCACTAGCGGGAGGTGGGGATGAGCAGTTCTTC
v_call: TRBV9; d_call: NA; j_call: TRBJ2-5; clone_size: NA; cdr3_aa: CASSASGQTQYF; cdr3_nt: TGTGCCAGCAGCGCCAGCGGGCAGACCCAGTACTTC
v_call: TRBV12-2; d_call: NA; j_call: TRBJ1-1; clone_size: NA; cdr3_aa: CASRLDSTENTEAFF; cdr3_nt: TGTGCAAGTCGCTTAGACTCTACCGAGAACACTGAAGCTTTCTTT
v_call: TRBV24-1; d_call: NA; j_call: TRBJ1-5; clone_size: NA; cdr3_aa: CATSDYGDQPQHF; cdr3_nt: TGTGCCACCAGTGATTACGGGGATCAGCCCCAGCATTTT
v_call: TRBV6-2/TRBV6-3; d_call: NA; j_call: TRBJ1-4; clone_size: NA; cdr3_aa: CASSYWGRDEKLFF; cdr3_nt: TGTGCCAGCAGTTACTGGGGGCGCGATGAAAAACTGTTTTTT
v_call: TRBV5-1; d_call: NA; j_call: TRBJ2-7; clone_size: NA; cdr3_aa: CASSLRDSGSEQYF; cdr3_nt: TGCGCCAGCAGCCTACGGGATAGCGGCAGCGAGCAGTACTTC
v_call: TRBV11-1; d_call: TRBD2; j_call: TRBJ2-1; clone_size: NA; cdr3_aa: CASSRGTSGRNEQFF; cdr3_nt: TGTGCCAGCAGCCGTGGGACTAGCGGAAGGAATGAGCAGTTCTTC
v_call: TRBV6-5; d_call: NA; j_call: TRBJ2-7; clone_size: NA; cdr3_aa: CATTPGVETYEQYF; cdr3_nt: TGTGCCACTACCCCGGGGGTGGAGACCTACGAGCAGTACTTC